This T cell receptor (beta chain) originates from a study of T cell responses to AZD1222 COVID-19 vaccine. Study observations and caveats: White British ancestry dominated among donors, who included more females, and clonal diversity was possibly underestimated. Reports indicate that nearly half of spike-specific TCRs are directed at unmutated variant regions. The peak T cell response came first, and repertoires were sampled only after it. Dominant CD4 TCR responses targeted spike regions 160-218 and 743-854.

Concerning this clone: Its antigen is not identified.

Clones were sequenced by immunoSEQ multiplex PCR, and TCRdb holds only the in-frame ones, with some missing. The sample carries approximately 180,000 clones, around nine tenths recorded once. This CDR3 comprises 14 residues. Trimming removed 6 bases from V and 4 bases from J; junction bases left unmatched: 6. CDR1 LNHDA and CDR2 SQIVND come from the germline V gene (reference sequence). This clonotype was obtained from an adult who received the MenACWY meningococcal vaccine as a control. The chain links TRBV19 to TRBJ2-1; 7 bases are shared with TRBD2. Sequenced here: peripheral blood, sampled 28 days after the second dose of the MenACWY control vaccine. CDR3 nucleotide sequence: TGTGCCAGTAGGGAGGTAGCGGGTTACAATGAGCAGTTCTTC. This sequence encodes CASREVAGYNEQFF.